A single sample gave rise to the 22 T cell receptor beta chains below, sequenced in a study of blood T cell repertoires in COVID-19. Some clones are missing from TCRdb's copy, which holds only in-frame ones; the method was immunoSEQ multiplex PCR. The sample lists 80,000 to 95,000 clones; more than 70% were seen once. Sequencing was performed on peripheral blood. The receptors stem from a human donor in a cohort sampled during active COVID-19.

J is TRBJ2-7 and V is TRBV18, with D possibly TRBD1 on 6 matching bases. Trimming left V 0 bases short and J 4 bases short, with 16 bases between. The CDR3 is 16 amino acids. Looked up from germline, CDR1 is KGHSH and CDR2 is LQKENI. CDR3 sequence (DNA): TGTGCCAGCTCACCACCGGGACAAATCACGCTTTACGAGCAGTACTTC. Translated: CASSPPGQITLYEQYF.

This clone was counted only a few times. The chain has TRBV7-2 and TRBJ1-6; no reliable D call. V shed 5 bases and J shed 7 bases, with 9 bases lying between them. The length of the CDR3 is 13 residues. Per germline, CDR1 SGHTA and CDR2 FQGNSA. CDR3 residues: CASSIYGNSPLHF. The CDR3 DNA follows: TGTGCCAGCAGCATTTACGGGAATTCACCCCTCCACTTT.

The rearrangement joins TRBV9 to TRBJ1-5; D gene unclear. The CDR3 contains 15 residues. CDR1 SGDLS and CDR2 YYNGEE come from the germline V gene. Trimming took 0 bases from V and 6 from J, leaving 13 bases between them. The CDR3 nucleotides are TGTGCCAGCAGCGTAGGCGGGGAGTGGGGTCAGCCCCAGCATTTT. It translates to CASSVGGEWGQPQHF.

V gene TRBV28 combines with J gene TRBJ1-1; the D gene is possibly TRBD1 (6 bases). CDR3 length: 11 residues. Germline CDR1 MDHEN, CDR2 SYDVKM. V was trimmed by 4 bases and J by 8 bases, leaving 8 bases between them. As DNA, the CDR3 is TGTGCCAGCAGTTACAGGGTCGAAGCTTTCTTT. It yields the protein CASSYRVEAFF.

The V gene is TRBV7-2, the J gene TRBJ2-7; 8 positions agree with TRBD2. This CDR3 has 15 amino acids. Germline V gene data show CDR1 as SGHTA and CDR2 as FQGNSA. The J segment lost 3 bases and the V segment lost 0 bases, leaving 4 bases of the junction unmatched. CDR3 in DNA: TGTGCCAGCAGCTTAGCAGCGGGGGCGTTCTACGAGCAGTACTTC. Amino acid sequence: CASSLAAGAFYEQYF. Drawing the rest from reference TRBV7-2 and TRBJ2-7, the complete variable domain is GAGVSQSPSNKVTEKGKDVELRCDPISGHTALYWYRQSLGQGLEFLIYFQGNSAPDKSGLPSDRFSAERTGGSVSTLTIQRTQQEDSAVYLCASSLAAGAFYEQYFGPGTRLTVT.

This chain connects TRBV9 to TRBJ2-7; the match to TRBD2 covers 8 bases. The CDR3 length is 14 residues. V trimming: 3 bases; J trimming: 0 bases; junction bases outside the gene matches: 2. CDR1 SGDLS and CDR2 YYNGEE come from the germline V gene. The CDR3 nucleotides read TGTGCCAGCAGCGCGGGGGGGTTCTCCTACGAGCAGTACTTC. This codes for CASSAGGFSYEQYF. Combining the CDR3 with reference TRBV9 and TRBJ2-7 gives the whole variable domain DSGVTQTPKHLITATGQRVTLRCSPRSGDLSVYWYQQSLDQGLQFLIQYYNGEERAKGNILERFSAQQFPDLHSELNLSSLELGDSALYFCASSAGGFSYEQYFGPGTRLTVT.

This sequence joins TRBV30 and TRBJ2-1; 13 bases agree with TRBD2. The CDR3 length is 13 residues. Per the germline V gene, CDR1 is GTSNPN and CDR2 is SVGIG (reference sequence). Trimming removed 2 bases from V and 11 bases from J; junction bases left unmatched: 3. CDR3 in amino acids: CAWSTSGGAKQFF. In DNA, the CDR3 is TGTGCCTGGAGTACTAGCGGGGGGGCCAAGCAGTTCTTC.

V and J are TRBV11-2 and TRBJ2-7; a weak D match, TRBD2 (5 bases). Germline V gives CDR1 SGHAT, CDR2 FQNNGV. V was clipped by 2 bases and J by 3 bases, with 14 bases between them. CDR3 length: 15 residues. Written as DNA, the CDR3 is TGTGCCAGCAGCTTATTCACGGGGTCCAACTACGAGCAGTACTTC. Its protein product is CASSLFTGSNYEQYF. Full variable domain (remainder filled in from reference TRBV11-2 and TRBJ2-7): EAGVAQSPRYKIIEKRQSVAFWCNPISGHATLYWYQQILGQGPKLLIQFQNNGVVDDSQLPKDRFSAERLKGVDSTLKIQPAKLEDSAVYLCASSLFTGSNYEQYFGPGTRLTVT.

The chain is built from TRBV21-1 and TRBJ2-7; whether TRBD1, the table's D call, matches the DNA was not checked. TRBV21-1 is described as a pseudogene. The CDR3 runs to 13 residues. The CDR3 coding sequence is TGTGCCAGCAAAAGACAGGGGAGGGACGAGCAGTACTTC. It yields the protein CASKRQGRDEQYF.

The J gene is TRBJ1-3, the V gene TRBV19; D remains ambiguous. The germline gives CDR1 LNHDA, CDR2 SQIVND (reference sequence). The V and J ends lost 0 bases and 0 bases respectively, with 18 bases between them. The CDR3 covers 19 residues. Here the CDR3 reads CASSIDRPGSKSSGNTIYF. CDR3 DNA: TGTGCCAGTAGTATAGATCGCCCCGGGTCCAAAAGCTCTGGAAACACCATATATTTT.

This chain connects TRBV7-9 to TRBJ1-1; 9 bases are a match to TRBD1. With V trimmed by 0 bases and J by 8 bases, 1 base remained unmatched. This CDR3 contains 13 residues. Per germline, CDR1 SEHNR and CDR2 FQNEAQ (reference sequence). The CDR3 DNA is TGTGCCAGCAGCTTAGCACAGGGGGCGGAAGCTTTCTTT. It yields the protein CASSLAQGAEAFF.

This clone appeared a single time. The chain carries TRBV5-4 and TRBJ2-7, with 10 bases fitting TRBD2. Looked up from germline, CDR1 is SGHNT and CDR2 is YYREEE (reference sequence). The CDR3 length is 14 residues. V shed 4 bases and J 5 bases; nucleotides not matched to a gene: 6. The CDR3 protein is CASSTTGTSDEQYF. The CDR3 DNA sequence: TGTGCCAGCAGCACAACCGGGACTAGCGACGAGCAGTACTTC. Variable domain in full (rest from reference TRBV5-4 and TRBJ2-7): ETGVTQSPTHLIKTRGQQVTLRCSSQSGHNTVSWYQQALGQGPQFIFQYYREEENGRGNFPPRFSGLQFPNYSSELNVNALELDDSALYLCASSTTGTSDEQYFGPGTRLTVT.

The chain employs TRBV7-6 and TRBJ2-2; 8 bases map to TRBD1. V shed 5 bases, J shed 7 bases, and the junction held 12 bases outside the gene matches. Germline CDR1 is SGHVS and CDR2 is FNYEAQ. This CDR3 has 16 amino acids. The CDR3, as DNA: TGTGCCAGCAGCACTCAGGGGGCTACATATGGCGGGGAGCTGTTTTTT. Protein sequence: CASSTQGATYGGELFF.

The V call is TRBV4-1, the J call TRBJ1-2, with unresolved D. The V gene's germline CDR1 is MGHRA and CDR2 YSYEKL. Trimming pared 0 bases from V and 4 bases from J, leaving 9 bases between. The CDR3 has 14 residues. In DNA, the CDR3 is TGCGCCAGCAGCCAAGATCTGCTAGTCTATGGCTACACCTTC. It codes for CASSQDLLVYGYTF.

This rearrangement joins TRBV27 to TRBJ2-5, with 9 bases identical to TRBD1. This CDR3 is 16 amino acids long. Germline loops: CDR1 MNHEY, CDR2 SMNVEV (reference sequence). Trimming took 3 bases from V and 5 from J; bases not matched to a gene: 10. The CDR3 is CASSFAKTGGRETQYF. CDR3 bases: TGTGCCAGCAGTTTCGCAAAGACAGGGGGACGCGAGACCCAGTACTTC.

The J gene is TRBJ1-1, the V gene TRBV11-2; TRBD1 is a possible D gene (5 bases). V was cut by 0 bases and J by 0 bases, with 8 bases left in between. This CDR3 is 15 amino acids long. The germline V gene encodes CDR1 SGHAT and CDR2 FQNNGV. Written as DNA, the CDR3 is TGTGCCAGCAGCTTAGATACAGGCCTGAACACTGAAGCTTTCTTT. Its translation is CASSLDTGLNTEAFF.

This chain joins TRBV29-1 and TRBJ2-5; D gene uncertain. In germline, CDR1 is SQVTM, CDR2 ANQGSEA. The CDR3 runs to 12 residues. Trimming cost V 4 bases and J 5 bases, with 11 bases left between them. The CDR3 nucleotides are TGCAGCGTTGCCCGAAGCTCGGAGACCCAGTACTTC. It yields the protein CSVARSSETQYF.

This chain uses TRBV3-1 (or the pseudogene TRBV3-2) with TRBJ2-7, with 8 bases that match TRBD1. V gave up 4 bases and J gave up 6 bases; unmatched junction bases: 20. The CDR3 runs to 18 residues. Per the germline V gene, CDR1 is LGHDT and CDR2 is YNNKEL (reference sequence). The CDR3 region has the DNA TGTGCCAGCAGCCCGCCGCTAACAGACAGGGGCCATCGTGGCGAGCAGTACTTC. As protein: CASSPPLTDRGHRGEQYF.

This clone was found once. The chain links TRBV5-6 to TRBJ1-2; a possible D gene is TRBD1 (5 bases). The V end was cut by 3 bases, the J end by 9 bases, with 15 bases between. Per germline, CDR1 SGHDT and CDR2 YYEEEE. The CDR3 has 13 residues. CDR3 protein: CASSWGVGPRYTF. In nucleotides, the CDR3 is TGTGCCAGCAGCTGGGGTGTGGGGCCCCGCTACACCTTC.

There are a few counts of this clone. The CDR3 region has the DNA TGTGCCAGCAGTGAGGGACAGGGGAAAAGTTATAATTCACCCCTCCACTTT. Translating it yields CASSEGQGKSYNSPLHF. The rearrangement links TRBV6-1 to TRBJ1-6; 10 positions agree with TRBD1. Trimming cost V 3 bases and J 4 bases; bases outside gene matches: 6. Looked up from germline, CDR1 is MNHNS and CDR2 is SASEGT. The CDR3 extends over 17 amino acids.

This chain connects TRBV9 to TRBJ1-1; no definite D call. CDR1 SGDLS and CDR2 YYNGEE come from the germline V gene. This CDR3 is built from 16 residues. V lost 2 bases and J lost 0, with 14 bases in between. The CDR3 nucleotides are TGTGCCAGCAGCGTGAGTCCCAGACTCATGAACACTGAAGCTTTCTTT. The encoded protein is CASSVSPRLMNTEAFF.

This clone was seen only once. The CDR3 is CAITGNSNQPQHF. CDR3 sequence (DNA): TGTGCCATCACAGGGAATAGCAATCAGCCCCAGCATTTT. The rearrangement joins TRBV10-3 to TRBJ1-5, with D possibly being TRBD1 (5 bases). This CDR3 is built from 13 residues. V was trimmed by 7 bases and J by 0 bases, leaving 7 bases between them. The germline V gene has CDR1 ENHRY and CDR2 SYGVKD.